Listed below are T cell receptor beta chains from one sample, sequenced in a study of PD-1 blockade in mismatch repair-deficient tumors. Assay used: immunoSEQ multiplex PCR; TCRdb lists only in-frame clones, some missing. Of 100,000 or so clones listed, 82% were seen once; the top ten hold roughly 6.3%. Here the sequenced sample was peripheral blood, taken about eight months after starting pembrolizumab. These TCRs come from an adult with mismatch repair-deficient cancer. The CDR3 runs from the conserved cysteine through the conserved F or W. Each record gives: clone size, V gene, D gene, J gene, CDR3 DNA, CDR3 protein. The D gene is left open where the match is weak. Not all rows give a size; the values are once, few, many and, for expanded clones, a class.

clone_size: -
v_call: TRBV30
d_call: TRBD2
j_call: TRBJ2-1
cdr3_nt: TGTGCCTGGAGTCCACGGGGGGGAGGATACAATGAGCAGTTCTTC
cdr3_aa: CAWSPRGGGYNEQFF

clone_size: -
v_call: TRBV5-4
d_call: TRBD2
j_call: TRBJ2-3
cdr3_nt: TGTGCCAGCAGCCCTAGCGGGAGGGTAGATACGCAGTATTTT
cdr3_aa: CASSPSGRVDTQYF

clone_size: few
v_call: TRBV6-5
d_call: TRBD2
j_call: TRBJ2-7
cdr3_nt: TGTGCCAGCAGTTACTCGACAGCGGGAGAGTCTGTGCAGTACTTC
cdr3_aa: CASSYSTAGESVQYF

clone_size: -
v_call: TRBV7-9
d_call: -
j_call: TRBJ2-7
cdr3_nt: TGTGCCAGCAGCTTATTCGGGGCGGGTAGGAGCTCCTACGAGCAGTACTTC
cdr3_aa: CASSLFGAGRSSYEQYF

clone_size: few
v_call: TRBV7-7
d_call: TRBD2
j_call: TRBJ2-2
cdr3_nt: TGTGCTAGCAGCCCCAGCGGGAGTGGGAGGGAGCTGTTTTTT
cdr3_aa: CASSPSGSGRELFF

clone_size: once
v_call: TRBV11-2
d_call: -
j_call: TRBJ2-1
cdr3_nt: TGTGCCTGTGGGGGACCCAGCAATGAGCAGTTCTTC
cdr3_aa: CACGGPSNEQFF

clone_size: -
v_call: TRBV7-2
d_call: TRBD2
j_call: TRBJ2-3
cdr3_nt: TGTGCGACCAGCCGTAGCGGGATTAGCACAGATACGCAGTATTTT
cdr3_aa: CATSRSGISTDTQYF

clone_size: -
v_call: TRBV18
d_call: -
j_call: TRBJ1-2
cdr3_nt: TGTGCCAGCTCATCGCAAGGGACGGATAACTATGGCTACACCTTC
cdr3_aa: CASSSQGTDNYGYTF

clone_size: -
v_call: TRBV5-1
d_call: -
j_call: TRBJ2-2
cdr3_nt: TGCGCCAGCAGCTTGGACGTCGACCGAGACACCGGGGAGCTGTTTTTT
cdr3_aa: CASSLDVDRDTGELFF

clone_size: -
v_call: TRBV15
d_call: TRBD2
j_call: TRBJ2-4
cdr3_nt: TGTGCCACCAGCGAGGGACTAGATTTAAACATTCAGTACTTC
cdr3_aa: CATSEGLDLNIQYF

clone_size: -
v_call: TRBV2
d_call: -
j_call: TRBJ2-7
cdr3_nt: TGTGCCAGCACCGACGTGAGCTTCTCCTACGAGCAGTACTTC
cdr3_aa: CASTDVSFSYEQYF

clone_size: -
v_call: TRBV12-5
d_call: TRBD1
j_call: TRBJ2-3
cdr3_nt: TGTGCTACGACGATCGGACAGGGCGGTGCAGATACGCAGTATTTT
cdr3_aa: CATTIGQGGADTQYF

clone_size: -
v_call: TRBV5-4
d_call: -
j_call: TRBJ1-3
cdr3_nt: TGTGCCAGCAGCCCCCGCCCTACGGGGAGCTCTGGAAACACCATATATTTT
cdr3_aa: CASSPRPTGSSGNTIYF

clone_size: once
v_call: TRBV11-3
d_call: -
j_call: TRBJ2-5
cdr3_nt: TGTGCCAGCAGCTCCCACCAGAGGGAGACCCAGTACTTC
cdr3_aa: CASSSHQRETQYF

clone_size: once
v_call: TRBV11-3
d_call: -
j_call: TRBJ2-2
cdr3_nt: TGTGCCAGCACTTCAGCGGCTAACACCGGGGAGCTGTTTTTT
cdr3_aa: CASTSAANTGELFF

clone_size: -
v_call: TRBV6-5
d_call: TRBD2
j_call: TRBJ2-7
cdr3_nt: TGTGCCAGCAGGGGAGGTAGCGGGAGTTGGTACGAGCAGTACTTC
cdr3_aa: CASRGGSGSWYEQYF

clone_size: once
v_call: TRBV9
d_call: TRBD2
j_call: TRBJ2-1
cdr3_nt: TGTGCCAGCAGCGACGGTTTGATCGGGACTAGCGGGAGATTTGAGCAGTTCTTC
cdr3_aa: CASSDGLIGTSGRFEQFF

clone_size: -
v_call: TRBV19
d_call: TRBD1
j_call: TRBJ1-4
cdr3_nt: TGTGCCAGTAGTTCCCACAGGGGGGATGAAAAACTGTTTTTT
cdr3_aa: CASSSHRGDEKLFF

clone_size: -
v_call: TRBV10-3
d_call: -
j_call: TRBJ1-4
cdr3_nt: TGTGCCATCAGTGAGGGACCAGGGAGTAATGAAAAACTGTTTTTT
cdr3_aa: CAISEGPGSNEKLFF

clone_size: once
v_call: TRBV30
d_call: TRBD2
j_call: TRBJ2-1
cdr3_nt: TGTGCCTGGAGCGTCGGCGGGAGCTACAATGAGCAGTTCTTC
cdr3_aa: CAWSVGGSYNEQFF

clone_size: -
v_call: TRBV6-6
d_call: -
j_call: TRBJ1-5
cdr3_nt: TGTGCCAGCAGGTGGAGGAAGAGTGAGCCCCAGCATTTT
cdr3_aa: CASRWRKSEPQHF

clone_size: -
v_call: TRBV9
d_call: -
j_call: TRBJ2-6
cdr3_nt: TGTGCCAGCAGCGTACTACCGGGCCTTACTGGGGCCAACGTCCTGACTTTC
cdr3_aa: CASSVLPGLTGANVLTF

clone_size: -
v_call: TRBV30
d_call: TRBD2
j_call: TRBJ2-1
cdr3_nt: TGTGCCTGGACTAGCGGGATGTACAATGAGCAGTTCTTC
cdr3_aa: CAWTSGMYNEQFF

clone_size: -
v_call: TRBV30
d_call: -
j_call: TRBJ2-1
cdr3_nt: TGTGCCTGGAGCCCTCTACATTTGATCTACAATGAGCAGTTCTTC
cdr3_aa: CAWSPLHLIYNEQFF

clone_size: once
v_call: TRBV6-5
d_call: -
j_call: TRBJ2-5
cdr3_nt: TGTGCCAGCAGTTACTCAACAGGGTATGGGCAAGAGACCCAGTACTTC
cdr3_aa: CASSYSTGYGQETQYF

clone_size: -
v_call: TRBV19
d_call: TRBD2
j_call: TRBJ2-5
cdr3_nt: TGTGCCAGTAGTAGCATTAGCGGGAGGGCCGAGACCCAGTACTTC
cdr3_aa: CASSSISGRAETQYF

clone_size: -
v_call: TRBV29-1
d_call: TRBD2
j_call: TRBJ2-7
cdr3_nt: TGCAGCGCCCAAGTAGTCTCTAGCGGCTACGAGCAGTACTTC
cdr3_aa: CSAQVVSSGYEQYF

clone_size: -
v_call: TRBV6-4
d_call: -
j_call: TRBJ2-1
cdr3_nt: TGTGCCAGCAGTGACGGGGCGGTTGGAACGTCCTACAATGAGCAGTTCTTC
cdr3_aa: CASSDGAVGTSYNEQFF

clone_size: -
v_call: TRBV11-3
d_call: -
j_call: TRBJ1-1
cdr3_nt: TGTGCCAGCGGACATAACACTGAAGCTTTCTTT
cdr3_aa: CASGHNTEAFF

clone_size: -
v_call: TRBV7-8
d_call: -
j_call: TRBJ1-1
cdr3_nt: TGTGCCAGCAGCCAAACTTATTCAGGGGATCAAGCTTTCTTT
cdr3_aa: CASSQTYSGDQAFF

clone_size: -
v_call: TRBV9
d_call: TRBD2
j_call: TRBJ2-7
cdr3_nt: TGTGCCAGCAGTGCCCGACTAGCGGACGAGCAGTACTTC
cdr3_aa: CASSARLADEQYF

clone_size: -
v_call: TRBV27
d_call: TRBD2
j_call: TRBJ2-5
cdr3_nt: TGTGCCAGCAGGACATTAGCGGGAGGGGAGACCCAGTACTTC
cdr3_aa: CASRTLAGGETQYF

clone_size: -
v_call: TRBV21-1
d_call: -
j_call: TRBJ2-3
cdr3_nt: TGTGCCAGCAGCCCACGGACAGGGATTAAAGATACGCAGTATTTT
cdr3_aa: CASSPRTGIKDTQYF

clone_size: -
v_call: TRBV27
d_call: TRBD2
j_call: TRBJ2-1
cdr3_nt: TGTGCCAGCAGGGCAGCGGGAGGGCCTTCCTACAATGAGCAGTTCTTC
cdr3_aa: CASRAAGGPSYNEQFF

clone_size: -
v_call: TRBV27
d_call: -
j_call: TRBJ1-5
cdr3_nt: TGTGCCAGCAGTTTAGGATATAGCAATCAGCCCCAGCATTTT
cdr3_aa: CASSLGYSNQPQHF

clone_size: -
v_call: TRBV18
d_call: -
j_call: TRBJ2-3
cdr3_nt: TGTGCCAGCTCACCACCGTTTAGGCAGGCCTTGGATACGCAGTATTTT
cdr3_aa: CASSPPFRQALDTQYF

clone_size: -
v_call: TRBV19
d_call: -
j_call: TRBJ2-7
cdr3_nt: TGTGCCAGTAGTTTTCATGCCGGGGCCTACGAGCAGTACTTC
cdr3_aa: CASSFHAGAYEQYF

clone_size: -
v_call: TRBV5-1
d_call: -
j_call: TRBJ2-1
cdr3_nt: TGCGCCAGCAGCTTGGAGGGCGGGGACTACAATGAGCAGTTCTTC
cdr3_aa: CASSLEGGDYNEQFF

clone_size: -
v_call: TRBV7-2
d_call: -
j_call: TRBJ1-2
cdr3_nt: TGTGCCAGCAGCCCTCCTTGGACAGATTATGGCTACACCTTC
cdr3_aa: CASSPPWTDYGYTF

clone_size: -
v_call: TRBV6-6
d_call: -
j_call: TRBJ2-1
cdr3_nt: TGTGCCAGCAGCATAGCGGTTGAGCAGTTCTTC
cdr3_aa: CASSIAVEQFF

clone_size: -
v_call: TRBV30
d_call: TRBD2
j_call: TRBJ2-1
cdr3_nt: TGTGCCTGGAGTGTGGGGGCGGGAGGGCCCAATGAGCAGTTCTTC
cdr3_aa: CAWSVGAGGPNEQFF

clone_size: -
v_call: TRBV10-2
d_call: -
j_call: TRBJ1-1
cdr3_nt: TGCGCCAGCAGTGAATCTGGGTCTGAAGCTTTCTTT
cdr3_aa: CASSESGSEAFF

clone_size: -
v_call: TRBV11-3
d_call: TRBD1
j_call: TRBJ1-3
cdr3_nt: TGTGCCAGCAGCCGAGACAGGGCCTCTGGAAACACCATATATTTT
cdr3_aa: CASSRDRASGNTIYF

clone_size: -
v_call: TRBV28
d_call: -
j_call: TRBJ1-5
cdr3_nt: TGTGCCAGCAGTTTGGGTCCGGGGGCAGGTCAGCCCCAGCATTTT
cdr3_aa: CASSLGPGAGQPQHF

clone_size: once
v_call: TRBV30
d_call: -
j_call: TRBJ2-2
cdr3_nt: TGTGCCTGGAGTGTCAACAGCGCGAACACCGGGGAGCTGTTTTTT
cdr3_aa: CAWSVNSANTGELFF

clone_size: -
v_call: TRBV7-3
d_call: TRBD1
j_call: TRBJ1-2
cdr3_nt: TGTGCCAGCAGCTTCGACAGGGCCAACTATGGCTACACCTTC
cdr3_aa: CASSFDRANYGYTF

clone_size: -
v_call: TRBV19
d_call: -
j_call: TRBJ2-2
cdr3_nt: TGTGCCAGTAGGACAGAGTACACCGGGGAGCTGTTTTTT
cdr3_aa: CASRTEYTGELFF

clone_size: -
v_call: TRBV5-1
d_call: -
j_call: TRBJ2-7
cdr3_nt: TGCGCCAGCTCCGCCTACGAGCAGTACTTC
cdr3_aa: CASSAYEQYF

clone_size: -
v_call: TRBV4-3
d_call: -
j_call: TRBJ2-4
cdr3_nt: TGCGCCAGCAGCCAAGAGGTGAGGTACATTCAGTACTTC
cdr3_aa: CASSQEVRYIQYF

clone_size: -
v_call: TRBV4-1
d_call: TRBD2
j_call: TRBJ2-1
cdr3_nt: TGCGCCAGCAGCCAAGAGACTAGCGTGAGGAGCTCCTACAATGAGCAGTTCTTC
cdr3_aa: CASSQETSVRSSYNEQFF

clone_size: -
v_call: TRBV27
d_call: -
j_call: TRBJ1-3
cdr3_nt: TGTGCCAGCAGTTCGACGGGGGGGACCATATATTTT
cdr3_aa: CASSSTGGTIYF

clone_size: -
v_call: TRBV14
d_call: -
j_call: TRBJ2-7
cdr3_nt: TGTGCCAGCAGCCTCGGACAAGGGGACTACGAGCAGTACTTC
cdr3_aa: CASSLGQGDYEQYF

clone_size: -
v_call: TRBV5-1
d_call: TRBD2
j_call: TRBJ2-7
cdr3_nt: TGCGCCAGCAGCAAAGCGGATAGCGGGAGGGCAGACGAGCAGTACTTC
cdr3_aa: CASSKADSGRADEQYF